A single sample is the source of the 7 T cell receptor beta chains below, sequenced in a study of immune evolution from preneoplasia to lung adenocarcinoma. The data were produced by immunoSEQ multiplex PCR, yet TCRdb's version contains in-frame clones alone and is incomplete. The sample carries several thousand clones, more than 75% recorded once. Sequencing was done on a sample of FFPE adjacent normal lung tissue. Every receptor here comes from a person between 60 and 79 years old with lung adenocarcinoma.

This chain uses TRBV11-3 with TRBJ2-1; 11 nucleotides match TRBD2. Unmatched junction bases numbered 13, after V lost 4 bases and J lost 2 bases. CDR1 and CDR2 (germline): SGHNT, YENEEA. The CDR3 spans 19 residues. The CDR3 region has the DNA TGTGCCAGCAGCTCGCCGCACCCGGGACTAGCGGACCCCTACAATGAGCAGTTCTTC. Encoded protein: CASSSPHPGLADPYNEQFF.

The chain carries TRBV5-5 and TRBJ2-7, with TRBD2 as a possible D gene (6 bases). Between the trimmed V and J ends, which lost 0 bases and 1 base, there was a span of 11 bases. The CDR3 runs to 15 residues. CDR1 is SGHKS and CDR2 is YYEKEE in the germline V gene (reference sequence). The CDR3 DNA reads as TGTGCCAGCAGCTTGGGGAGGGACGGTTCCTACGAGCAGTACTTC. Translated: CASSLGRDGSYEQYF.

Here the CDR3 reads CASIFSEQRGGLGELFF. CDR3 coding DNA: TGTGCCAGCATTTTTTCCGAGCAGCGGGGGGGCCTCGGGGAGCTGTTTTTT. The chain is built from TRBV2 and TRBJ2-2, with 10 nucleotides matching TRBD2. The CDR3 runs to 17 residues. Germline CDR1 reads SNHLY; CDR2 reads FYNNEI. V shed 7 bases and J 7 bases; nucleotides not matched to a gene: 15.

The chain is built from TRBV19 and TRBJ1-4; possible D gene TRBD1, 6 bases. The CDR3 spans 12 residues. Trimming pared 5 bases from V and 7 bases from J, leaving 8 bases between. Germline V lookup: CDR1 LNHDA, CDR2 SQIVND (reference sequence). The CDR3 nucleotides are TGTGCCAGTAGTTTCAGGGGTGAAAAACTGTTTTTT. This encodes CASSFRGEKLFF.

The genes are TRBV28 and TRBJ1-1; tentatively, D is TRBD1 (5 bases). This CDR3 is built from 12 residues. From germline, CDR1 is MDHEN and CDR2 SYDVKM. Trimming shortened V by 3 bases and J by 6 bases, and 8 bases separated the two germline ends. DNA of the CDR3: TGTGCCAGCAGTTTCAGGGTCGCTGAAGCTTTCTTT. Its translation: CASSFRVAEAFF.

The gene calls are TRBV10-3 and TRBJ1-5, with 7 bases lining up with TRBD1. The CDR3 sequence is 17 residues long. The V segment lost 0 bases and the J segment 6 bases; nucleotides outside the gene matches: 11. Germline V gene lookup returns CDR1 ENHRY and CDR2 SYGVKD. CDR3 sequence: CAISESGGGRGGQPQHF. The CDR3 nucleotides read TGTGCCATCAGTGAGTCGGGAGGCGGCAGGGGGGGTCAGCCCCAGCATTTT.

This clone is labeled as medium-sized (0.01 to 0.1%). V gene TRBV5-1 combines with J gene TRBJ2-5, with D tentatively TRBD2 (5 bases). V was shortened by 0 bases and J by 5 bases, with 11 bases between the two germline ends. This CDR3 comprises 14 residues. The germline gives CDR1 SGHRS, CDR2 YFSETQ. CDR3 region: CASSLDEPGETQYF. DNA of the CDR3: TGCGCCAGCAGCTTGGACGAGCCGGGGGAGACCCAGTACTTC.